The clone carrying this T cell receptor (beta chain) occurred many times. The authors prepared the TCRbeta library with unique molecular identifiers. TCRdb independently ran MiXCR on the PCR reads; one entry per CDR3 protein. The profile shows 500,000 or so distinct CDR3 sequences, 32% of them singletons. This sample stems from a study of T-cell reconstitution after alpha-beta-depleted transplantation in children. V was clipped by 0 bases and J by 8 bases, with 11 bases between them. CDR1 SGHRS and CDR2 YFSETQ come from the germline V gene. The CDR3 sequence is 13 residues long. The source material was PBMCs from the stem cell graft donor, sampled from the stem cell graft. The chain combines TRBV5-1 with TRBJ1-2; D perhaps matches TRBD1 (6 bases). The TCR originated in a human donor who donated a stem cell graft to a child with aplastic anemia. The CDR3 coding sequence is TGCGCCAGCAGCTTGGACAGGGACGGAGGCTACACCTTC. It codes for CASSLDRDGGYTF.